This T cell receptor (beta chain) was profiled in a study of cytomegalovirus exposure and HLA in healthy donors (TCRdb year 2017). About the study as a whole: An earlier analysis of several hundred of the donors reported about 250 Gb of sequence data and some 120 million unique TCR beta sequences from some 180 million T cells. Around 330 gigabases of sequencing data and about 92 million unique TCR sequences made up an early release that covered some 640 HLA-typed donors. Of the roughly 410 genotyped donors, 70% to 90% were placed in the genetic ancestry cluster associated with self-reported Caucasian donors. The study aimed to test whether signatures of past pathogen exposure could be identified by cataloging public T cell receptors. Using immunosequencing, the study profiled T cell repertoires from 550 to 750 subjects and related those repertoires to cytomegalovirus serostatus. Besides the first cohort of roughly 640 subjects, a separate validation cohort made up of over 100 different subjects was used. High-throughput TCR immunosequencing, statistical association of individual TCRs with disease status, and machine learning were combined to predict cytomegalovirus infection status. A later analysis re-analyzed previously published TCR beta repertoires from approximately 700 donors and added high-resolution HLA genotyping to study TCR occurrence patterns. In the later analysis, no new phenotypic data were used to find candidate immune exposures; instead, reliance was placed on TCR beta sequences and their occurrence across donors. In an earlier analysis of several hundred of the donors, high-throughput TCR beta sequencing was used to judge whether each TCR beta V gene segment behaved as functional or pseudogenic. Alongside the repertoire data, information on donor age, sex, ethnicity and CMV serostatus was compiled. A later genetic analysis used genome-wide SNP genotypes for about three fifths of the roughly 700 donors, treating that subset as a discovery cohort. All discovery cohort repertoires had been generated on a single sequencing platform. HLA typing covered class I and class II loci at four-digit resolution. Typing coverage varied by locus: about 620-630 donors for A, B, C, DRB1 and DQB1; approximately 500 for DQA1; more than 600 for DPA1; 450 to 480 for DPB1. Because of strong linkage in the cohort, roughly five DR-DQ haplotypes were treated as single units for association and clustering. Among about 410 genotyped donors of the cohort, an average of approximately 220,000 unique TCR beta nucleotide sequences was sequenced per donor, of which roughly 18% were non-productive. Results and caveats for the whole study, not just this receptor: A later analysis found that TCR association rates varied across HLA loci, with DRB1 alleles showing the most associated TCRs and HLA-C alleles the fewest. The only immune exposure information available for the cohort was CMV serostatus. Several of the top co-occurrence clusters appeared to be linked to parvovirus B19, influenza, CMV and Epstein-Barr virus, according to a later analysis. When HLA alleles, especially DR and DQ, strongly co-occurred, TCR associations were difficult to assign to individual alleles. Most CMV-associated TCR beta chains appeared to be HLA-restricted in a later analysis, and the HLA associations seemed to be driven largely by CMV exposure. A cluster of highly shared sequence variants was judged likely to represent a technical artifact of the sequencing pipeline. A further reported finding was that TCR beta sequences accurately predicted the HLA-A and HLA-B alleles for most subjects in the first cohort. In a later genetic analysis, fewer N-insertions in productive TCRs were reported among donors in an Asian-associated ancestry cluster than the roughly 670-donor mean. The authors suggested that the approach could potentially be generalized to other disease states and immunological phenotypes. Because HLA typing was missing for some donors at each locus, association tests included only the typed subset. At a false discovery rate of 0.05, a later analysis linked around 15,000 TCR beta sequences to specific HLA alleles. A few of the identified cytomegalovirus-associated TCR beta chains were confirmed in vitro to be specific for cytomegalovirus antigens. In a later analysis, HLA-associated TCR beta chains were found to be more clonally expanded and to have lower generation probabilities than equally common non-associated chains. Most TCR sequences were observed very rarely across donors, whereas some public TCRs were present in many individuals. In an earlier analysis of approximately 600 of the donors, most TCR beta V segments were observed in productive rearrangements about 90% or about 30% of the time, broadly matching IMGT annotations. In both the original and validation cohorts, the classifier was reported to diagnose cytomegalovirus status with high specificity and sensitivity. The presence/absence analyses assumed that sequencing depth was roughly uniform across donors, and that assumption may not be true. Because the 87-base-pair reads could not distinguish some IMGT-functional V segments, including TRBV6-2 and TRBV6-3, those segments were excluded. Correlated functional status among segregating V segments might reflect linkage disequilibrium, but an unknown experimental factor could not be ruled out. The study listed 150 to 200 TCR beta chains as associated with cytomegalovirus. V-gene and J-gene trimming of TCR beta chains was associated with a missense DCLRE1C variant in a later genetic analysis, and the association was replicated in an independent cohort. Only TCR beta chains were sequenced in this cohort, and the absence of alpha or paired-chain data limited detectable features. Because counts were too low, seventeen rarely observed V segments, including chromosome 9 orphons, were excluded from the earlier analysis of fewer than 650 of the donors.

The cohort consisted of 666 healthy bone marrow donors. Cohort members were all nominally healthy when sampled, although unrecorded immune exposures were likely present. The donor was CMV seronegative and was included in the group of about 350 seronegative cohort members. Every donor gave a peripheral blood sample, and the peripheral blood mononuclear cells from that sample were used for TCR beta sequencing. The Qiagen DNeasy Blood Extraction Kit was used to extract genomic DNA from the blood cell samples. Notes on this clone: Its binding antigen is unknown.

To prepare the library, the immunoSEQ multiplex PCR assay was applied. A mixture of 60 forward primers for TCR Vbeta segments and 13 reverse primers for TCR Jbeta segments was used in the multiplex PCR. The CDR3 region of rearranged TCR beta genes was amplified from genomic DNA with a multiplex PCR assay. The amplified TCR beta libraries were sequenced on the Illumina HiSeq System as 87-base-pair reads. For the original study's pipeline: In a later analysis, some 80 million unique TCR beta chains were counted across the 666 repertoires, and roughly 10 million of these chains were shared by at least two donors. Raw reads were error-corrected and collapsed into unique sequences by a nearest-neighbor algorithm in which closely related sequences were merged to remove PCR and sequencing errors. CDR3 sequences were aligned to IMGT reference sequences to assign V, D and J gene segments. For a sequence to be retained, at least a six-nucleotide match to both a V gene segment and a J gene segment was required. Rearrangements were classified as productive when the CDR3 lacked stop codons and remained in frame with V and J, and all other rearrangements were classified as non-productive. CDR3 was defined according to IMGT convention as the region running from the second conserved V-encoded cysteine to the conserved J-encoded phenylalanine. The earlier analysis of about 590 of the donors excluded sequences that lacked an unambiguous match to a single V gene segment. An earlier analysis of approximately 590 of the donors classified V segments as functional when productive rearrangements were above 56.7% and as segregating when the standard deviation between donors was above 5%. To diagnose cytomegalovirus status from the catalog of TCR beta chain sequences, a statistical classification framework was built. V and J gene assignment, in a later analysis, came from comparing TCR nucleotide sequences with IMGT/GENE-DB human TR gene sequences. Using the TCRdist pipeline, a later analysis assigned CDR3 sequences along with most-parsimonious VDJ recombination scenarios. In a later analysis, each TCR beta chain was defined by its CDR3 amino acid sequence together with its V-gene family, and reads lacking a unique V-gene family were excluded. In a later analysis, a few hundred highly shared, low-generation-probability nucleotide sequences were removed to address suspected cross-contamination and a sequencing artifact. For each public chain, a later analysis derived a clonal expansion index from normalized ranks of inferred template counts within each repertoire. Generation probabilities in a later analysis came from a VDJ recombination model fitted to out-of-frame rearrangements, and those results were checked against IGoR. In a later analysis, TCR-TCR, TCR-HLA and TCR-CMV co-occurrence was scored with hypergeometric tests, and a repertoire-size bias correction was applied to TCR pairs. In a later analysis, false discovery rates were estimated by permuting HLA or CMV assignments 20 times. In a later analysis, co-occurring TCRs were grouped using DBSCAN, and TCRdist sequence similarity was added for clustering within HLA-allele-positive subsets. Repertoires with fewer than 30,000 or more than 120,000 public chains were left out of co-occurrence clustering, as were five repertoires with anomalous nucleotide sharing. TCRdb mirrors the immuneACCESS table, restricted to in-frame sequences. Some clones are absent from its copies; in checked studies, under half trace to an unresolved V gene, and the reason for the others is unknown. Clonal size and the V and J genes are those of that table, whereas D and trimming came from the DNA. The table kept for this sample lists about 160,000 clones. The biggest ten clones account for about 1.6% of the sample.

The CDR3 covers 14 residues, taking in both the cysteine and the phenylalanine. Only CDR3 DNA remains: 42 bases, in frame from the first base. CDR1 is given as MNHNS and CDR2 as SASEGT, both from the germline V gene. Trimming leaves V shorter by 2 bases and J shorter by 7 bases, with the junction holding 6 bases beyond the gene matches. The chain employs TRBV6-1 and TRBJ1-2; TRBD1 agrees with 8 junctional bases. Sequences were obtained from PBMCs. The source is a woman between 50 and 59 years old in good health and CMV-seronegative. The CDR3 protein sequence reads: CASSESSQGAGYTF. Here is the DNA: TGTGCCAGCAGTGAATCATCTCAGGGGGCTGGCTACACCTTC.